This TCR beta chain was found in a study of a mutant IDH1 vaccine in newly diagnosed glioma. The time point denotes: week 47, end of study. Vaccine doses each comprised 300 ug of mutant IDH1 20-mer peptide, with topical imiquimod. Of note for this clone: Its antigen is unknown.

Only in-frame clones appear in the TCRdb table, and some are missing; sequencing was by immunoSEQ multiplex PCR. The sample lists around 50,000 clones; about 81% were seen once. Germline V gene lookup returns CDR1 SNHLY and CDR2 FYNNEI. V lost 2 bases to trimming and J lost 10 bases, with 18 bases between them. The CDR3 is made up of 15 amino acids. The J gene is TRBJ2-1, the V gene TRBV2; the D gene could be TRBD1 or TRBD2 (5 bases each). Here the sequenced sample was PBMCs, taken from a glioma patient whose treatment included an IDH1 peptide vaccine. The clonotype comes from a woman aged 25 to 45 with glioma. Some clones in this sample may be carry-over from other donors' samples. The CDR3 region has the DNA TGTGCCAGCAGTGAAATCAGCCCCCGGGGCAAGGAGCAGTTCTTC. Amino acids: CASSEISPRGKEQFF.